These 30 T cell receptor beta chains came from one sample sequenced in a study of beta chain features in type 1 diabetes. Reverse transcribing all isolated RNA meant expressed TCRB transcripts were sequenced. Only in-frame clones appear in the TCRdb table, and some are missing; sequencing was by immunoSEQ multiplex PCR. Of fewer than 150,000 clones in the sample, less than 8.5% were seen once. Material: central memory CD4+ T cells from blood. These receptors all come from a woman in her twenties or thirties in good health.

The chain couples TRBV11-2 to TRBJ2-1; 9 bases map to TRBD2. The CDR3 has 18 residues. After removal of 5 bases from V and 4 bases from J, the junction contained 15 bases not matched to a gene. Germline V gene sequence: CDR1 SGHAT, CDR2 FQNNGV. CDR3 sequence (DNA): TGTGCCAGCAGCGCAACCTCAGTTAGCGGGAGCGCTTACAATGAGCAGTTCTTC. Amino acid sequence: CASSATSVSGSAYNEQFF.

In this sample, this clone turned up many times. This sequence joins TRBV4-3 and TRBJ2-3, with D unresolved. CDR1 is LGHNA and CDR2 is YSLEER in the germline V gene. V was clipped by 2 bases and J by 7 bases, with 10 bases between them. The CDR3 contains 13 residues. CDR3 DNA: TGCGCCAGCAGCCAAACCAACCTAAATACGCAGTATTTT. The encoded protein is CASSQTNLNTQYF.

The sample holds many counts of this clone. The V and J genes are TRBV7-2 and TRBJ2-1; D is undetermined. Germline V lookup: CDR1 SGHTA, CDR2 FQGNSA. Trimming cost V 6 bases and J 2 bases, with 5 bases left between them. The CDR3 consists of 12 residues. The CDR3 DNA is TGTGCCAGCAGACAAACCTACAATGAGCAGTTCTTC. This translates into CASRQTYNEQFF.

This clone was detected a few times. The chain links TRBV4-3 to TRBJ2-1; D remains unclear. The germline V gene encodes CDR1 LGHNA and CDR2 YSLEER. The CDR3 is 15 residues long. Trimming removed 1 base from V and 5 bases from J, with 12 bases in between. This CDR3 reads CASSQVVLVNNEQFF. The CDR3 coding sequence is TGCGCCAGCAGCCAAGTAGTCCTTGTTAACAATGAGCAGTTCTTC.

The V gene is TRBV7-9, the J gene TRBJ1-1; TRBD1 is a possible D gene (5 bases). Germline V CDR1 and CDR2: SEHNR, FQNEAQ (reference sequence). This CDR3 contains 14 residues. V dropped 5 bases and J dropped 2 bases, with 12 bases sitting between them. CDR3 residues: CASSHGQGNTEAFF. The CDR3, as DNA: TGTGCCAGCAGCCATGGGCAGGGAAACACTGAAGCTTTCTTT.

The rearrangement uses TRBV11-2 and TRBJ2-7; D may be TRBD1 (5 bases). Germline V lookup: CDR1 SGHAT, CDR2 FQNNGV. With 0 bases removed from V and 3 bases from J, the gap between germline ends came to 9 bases. The CDR3 contains 14 residues. The CDR3 loop reads CASSLDVQGYEQYF. CDR3 sequence (DNA): TGTGCCAGCAGCTTAGATGTCCAGGGCTACGAGCAGTACTTC. Looking up the rest from reference TRBV11-2 and TRBJ2-7 gives the full variable domain: EAGVAQSPRYKIIEKRQSVAFWCNPISGHATLYWYQQILGQGPKLLIQFQNNGVVDDSQLPKDRFSAERLKGVDSTLKIQPAKLEDSAVYLCASSLDVQGYEQYFGPGTRLTVT.

The J gene is TRBJ1-2, the V gene TRBV7-3; D may be TRBD1 (5 bases). Germline assignment: CDR1 SGHTA and CDR2 FQGTGA. Trimming took 2 bases from V and 7 from J, leaving 17 bases between them. The CDR3 covers 15 residues. CDR3 in DNA: TGTGCCAGCAGCTTATCTCCAGGGAACCCTGGTGGCTACACCTTC. It codes for CASSLSPGNPGGYTF.

This clone was seen a handful of times. This chain uses TRBV27 with TRBJ2-7; TRBD2 is a possible D gene (6 bases). The germline V gene encodes CDR1 MNHEY and CDR2 SMNVEV (reference sequence). Trimming removed 5 bases at V and 2 bases at J, with 13 bases between. This CDR3 spans 14 amino acids. The CDR3 region has the DNA TGTGCCAGCAGTCTCGGACGGGGGACCTACGAGCAGTACTTC. Encoded protein: CASSLGRGTYEQYF.

This clone was counted ten times or more. This chain joins TRBV5-1 and TRBJ2-2, with 8 bases matching TRBD2. From germline, CDR1 is SGHRS and CDR2 YFSETQ. The CDR3 covers 15 residues. The junction had 6 bases not matched to a gene; V was cut back by 7 bases and J by 1 base. The CDR3 nucleotides are TGCGCCAGCCAGTTACTAGCGGAGAACACCGGGGAGCTGTTTTTT. Translation gives CASQLLAENTGELFF.

V is TRBV19 and J is TRBJ2-1; D remains ambiguous. Germline values: CDR1 LNHDA, CDR2 SQIVND (reference sequence). The CDR3 is made up of 14 amino acids. V lost 4 bases and J 4 bases, leaving 11 bases between the germline ends. CDR3: CASSNPTSYNEQFF. In nucleotides, the CDR3 is TGTGCCAGTAGTAATCCCACTTCGTACAATGAGCAGTTCTTC.

This clone appeared many times. The V gene is TRBV7-9, the J gene TRBJ2-3; 10 bases are a match to TRBD2. Per the germline V gene, CDR1 is SEHNR and CDR2 is FQNEAQ (reference sequence). The CDR3 consists of 15 residues. The trim removed 5 bases at V and 6 bases at J, leaving 8 bases unmatched. As DNA, the CDR3 is TGTGCCAGCAGCACGGGGACTAGCGTTAGTGATACGCAGTATTTT. Its translation: CASSTGTSVSDTQYF.

The sample holds many counts of this clone. V is TRBV11-2 and J is TRBJ2-2, with D unclear. Germline CDR1 reads SGHAT; CDR2 reads FQNNGV. The CDR3 consists of 12 residues. V was clipped by 3 bases and J by 5 bases, with 4 bases between them. The CDR3 DNA reads TGTGCCAGCAGCTTCGAGACCGGGGAGCTGTTTTTT. Translation: CASSFETGELFF.

The rearrangement joins TRBV7-3 to TRBJ2-4, with D perhaps matching TRBD2 (6 bases). Germline V lookup: CDR1 SGHTA, CDR2 FQGTGA. The CDR3 contains 13 residues. With 2 bases removed from V and 8 bases from J, the gap between germline ends came to 10 bases. CDR3 nucleotides: TGTGCCAGCAGCTTAGGAGGGCTAGACATTCAGTACTTC. It codes for CASSLGGLDIQYF.

The chain uses TRBV6-5 and TRBJ1-1; D unclear. CDR1 and CDR2 from the germline V gene are MNHEY and SVGAGI. The CDR3 is 11 amino acids. V was shortened by 4 bases and J by 8 bases, with 8 bases between the two germline ends. CDR3 nucleotides: TGTGCCAGCAGTTCCTCGTTAGAAGCTTTCTTT. Translating it yields CASSSSLEAFF.

The chain has TRBV29-1 and TRBJ2-5; D gene ambiguous. The J call may be in error: the DNA end matches TRBJ2-7 better. The CDR3 totals 11 residues. Germline CDR1 is SQVTM and CDR2 is ANQGSEA. The CDR3 DNA follows: TGCAGCGTAGGTCAGGCCTACGAGCAGTACTTC. This translates into CSVGQAYEQYF.

The gene calls are TRBV18 and TRBJ1-4; D unclear. Germline V lookup: CDR1 KGHSH, CDR2 LQKENI. The CDR3 has 14 residues. V was cut by 3 bases and J by 6 bases, with 11 bases left in between. The CDR3 region is CASSPTVQDEKLFF. The CDR3 nucleotides are TGTGCCAGCTCACCTACAGTGCAGGATGAAAAACTGTTTTTT. The full variable domain, with the rest looked up from reference TRBV18 and TRBJ1-4, is NAGVMQNPRHLVRRRGQEARLRCSPMKGHSHVYWYRQLPEEGLKFMVYLQKENIIDESGMPKERFSAEFPKEGPSILRIQQVVRGDSAAYFCASSPTVQDEKLFFGSGTQLSVL.

This clone was detected a few times. The chain combines TRBV28 with TRBJ2-7, with TRBD1 matching 7 bases. The CDR3 contains 11 residues. Unmatched junction bases numbered 5, after V lost 5 bases and J lost 10 bases. The germline gives CDR1 MDHEN, CDR2 SYDVKM. CDR3 sequence reads: CASSTGTDQYF. DNA of the CDR3: TGTGCCAGCAGTACCGGGACAGACCAGTACTTC.

Details on this clone: A read error may explain this, as a much larger clone is one base away. The rearrangement uses TRBV6-4 and TRBJ2-1; D is unresolved. The germline V and J ends were trimmed by 4 bases and 3 bases, with 4 bases remaining between them. The CDR3 is 12 amino acids. The germline V gene has CDR1 MRHNA and CDR2 SNTAGT. CDR3 protein: CASSADYNEQFF. In DNA form, the CDR3 reads TGTGCCAGCAGTGCAGACTACAATGAGCAGTTCTTC.

In this sample, this clone turned up a few times. This chain uses TRBV30 with TRBJ2-1; TRBD2 agrees at 9 bases. Germline assignment: CDR1 GTSNPN and CDR2 SVGIG (reference sequence). The length of the CDR3 is 13 residues. V gave up 5 bases and J gave up 9 bases; unmatched junction bases: 8. The chain's CDR3 is CAWGSGGGSEQFF. The CDR3 bases are TGTGCCTGGGGTAGCGGGGGAGGGAGTGAGCAGTTCTTC.

DNA of the CDR3: TGTGCCAGCAGTTTGTACAGGAACACCGGGGAGCTGTTTTTT. It translates to CASSLYRNTGELFF. The chain links TRBV28 to TRBJ2-2, with unresolved D. Germline values: CDR1 MDHEN, CDR2 SYDVKM. V shed 3 bases and J shed 1 base, with 6 bases lying between them. CDR3 length equals 14 residues.

Concerning this clone: Its ends do not fully match the called genes, so a read error is possible. J is TRBJ2-3 and V is TRBV7-9; 8 bases are shared with TRBD1. The CDR3 length is 15 residues. Germline CDR1 and CDR2: SEHNR and FQNEAQ (reference sequence). This CDR3 is CAGSRRTGSTDTQYF. CDR3 bases: TGTGCCGGCAGCCGTAGGACAGGGAGCACAGATACGCAGTATTTT.

There are a few counts of this clone. The chain employs TRBV18 and TRBJ1-1; the match to TRBD1 covers 7 bases. Trimming removed 1 base from V and 10 bases from J; junction bases left unmatched: 12. The CDR3 is 15 residues long. The V gene's germline CDR1 is KGHSH and CDR2 LQKENI. The chain's CDR3 is CASSPRGTQGLRAFF. Written as DNA, the CDR3 is TGTGCCAGCTCACCACGGGGGACACAGGGGCTGAGAGCTTTCTTT. Full variable domain (rest looked up from reference TRBV18 and TRBJ1-1): NAGVMQNPRHLVRRRGQEARLRCSPMKGHSHVYWYRQLPEEGLKFMVYLQKENIIDESGMPKERFSAEFPKEGPSILRIQQVVRGDSAAYFCASSPRGTQGLRAFFGQGTRLTVV.

V usage is TRBV15 and J usage is TRBJ2-4, with 7 bases fitting TRBD1. The CDR3 runs to 17 residues. Unmatched junction bases numbered 7, after V lost 0 bases and J lost 2 bases. Germline CDR1 reads LNHNV; CDR2 reads YYDKDF (reference sequence). CDR3 DNA sequence: TGTGCCACCAGCAGAGATCCGAGGGACAGCACCAAAAACATTCAGTACTTC. Amino acids: CATSRDPRDSTKNIQYF.

In this sample, this clone turned up a few times. The rearrangement links TRBV19 to TRBJ2-7; D is perhaps TRBD2 (5 bases). Per the germline V gene, CDR1 is LNHDA and CDR2 is SQIVND (reference sequence). Trimming shortened V by 10 bases and J by 5 bases, and 18 bases separated the two germline ends. This CDR3 has 13 residues. The CDR3 sequence: CATAPDSRDEQYF. CDR3 coding DNA: TGTGCCACTGCGCCGGACTCAAGGGACGAGCAGTACTTC.

This clone was recorded a few times. The chain employs TRBV5-1 and TRBJ2-7; possibly TRBD2 for D (6 bases). Germline CDR1 is SGHRS and CDR2 is YFSETQ. V was shortened by 3 bases and J by 6 bases, with 16 bases between the two germline ends. The CDR3 totals 14 residues. CDR3 amino acids: CASSSGGASGEQYF. Written as DNA, the CDR3 is TGCGCCAGCAGCTCGGGCGGGGCCTCGGGCGAGCAGTACTTC.

This clone showed up many times. The V call is TRBV27, the J call TRBJ1-1; 8 bases match TRBD1. Trimming took 4 bases from V and 1 from J; bases not matched to a gene: 11. The CDR3 contains 17 residues. Germline V gives CDR1 MNHEY, CDR2 SMNVEV (reference sequence). The CDR3 loop reads CASSSYGTGDQNTEAFF. The DNA for the CDR3 is TGTGCCAGCAGTTCCTACGGGACAGGCGATCAGAACACTGAAGCTTTCTTT.

This clone turned up a few times. This sequence joins TRBV7-9 and TRBJ2-5; 10 nucleotides align to TRBD2. The trim removed 2 bases at V and 5 bases at J, leaving 8 bases unmatched. The CDR3 extends over 16 amino acids. The germline V gene has CDR1 SEHNR and CDR2 FQNEAQ (reference sequence). DNA of the CDR3: TGTGCCAGCAGCTTAAAAGGACTAGCGGTACGGGAGACCCAGTACTTC. This gives the protein CASSLKGLAVRETQYF.

This clone was counted only a few times. The rearrangement uses TRBV29-1 and TRBJ2-7, with a tentative D call TRBD1 (6 bases). V was shortened by 0 bases and J by 6 bases, with 15 bases between the two germline ends. This CDR3 is 14 amino acids long. The germline V gene has CDR1 SQVTM and CDR2 ANQGSEA. Here the CDR3 reads CSVEDRRRGSEQYF. The CDR3 DNA reads TGCAGCGTTGAAGATCGTCGCAGGGGTAGCGAGCAGTACTTC.

This clone was observed a few times. The J gene is TRBJ1-5, the V gene TRBV16; D remains unclear. The CDR3 is 15 residues long. V lost 0 bases and J lost 4, with 10 bases in between. Germline CDR1 is KGHSY and CDR2 is FQNENV. DNA of the CDR3: TGTGCCAGCAGCCAATCGTGGGCAGGTAATCAGCCCCAGCATTTT. Its protein product is CASSQSWAGNQPQHF.

The J gene is TRBJ2-3, the V gene TRBV2, with D possibly TRBD2 on 5 matching bases. V was pared by 3 bases and J by 3 bases, with 7 bases between. This CDR3 has 13 amino acids. CDR1 and CDR2 (germline): SNHLY, FYNNEI. In nucleotides, the CDR3 is TGTGCCAGCAGTGACATAGCGACAGATACGCAGTATTTT. This translates into CASSDIATDTQYF.